This T cell receptor beta chain was sequenced in a study of cytomegalovirus exposure and HLA in healthy donors. Study findings and constraints: In a later analysis, HLA-associated beta chains showed higher expansion and lower generation probabilities than comparable chains. Follow-up analysis later connected one missense variant in DCLRE1C with trimming of TCR beta V- and J-genes. Later analysis showed TCR association rates varying by HLA locus, highest for DRB1 and lowest for HLA-C.

The PCR employed 60 Vbeta primers together with 13 Jbeta primers. Original processing methods: Later work found approximately 87 million unique TCR beta chains, with 10 million to 14 million shared. Generated by immunoSEQ multiplex PCR, the TCRdb table keeps only in-frame clones and is missing some. That table supplies the V and J calls and clone size; D and trimming were determined from the DNA. The table lists over 150,000 clones, roughly 76% of them singletons. The CDR3 covers 14 residues. Trimming took 4 bases from V and 8 from J, leaving 20 bases between them. Germline CDR1 SQVTM, CDR2 ANQGSEA. On this clone: Its specificity is not known.

The chain recombines TRBV29-1 with TRBJ1-2; D is undetermined. The sequence was collected from a human donor in good health. The sequenced sample consisted of PBMCs. The CDR3 here is CSVVMVGVLRGYTF. The CDR3 coding sequence is TGCAGCGTTGTAATGGTCGGAGTTCTTCGCGGCTACACCTTC.